This T cell receptor (beta chain) is from a study of blood T cell repertoires in COVID-19. Using immunoSEQ multiplex PCR, the repertoire was profiled, and TCRdb retains in-frame clones only, with some absent. The table includes 75,000 to 100,000 clones, around 75% detected once. The CDR3 has 15 amino acids. Trimming removed 7 bases from V and 1 base from J, with 15 bases in between. Germline V CDR1 and CDR2: KGHDR, SFDVKD. The sequenced sample was peripheral blood. The chain is built from TRBV24-1 and TRBJ1-1, with D possibly matching TRBD1 (6 bases). The source of this sequence is a man between 65 and 85 years old with acute or convalescent COVID-19. The CDR3 here is CATRGAGRWNTEAFF. The CDR3 DNA sequence: TGTGCCACCAGGGGGGCAGGGAGATGGAACACTGAAGCTTTCTTT.